The sequence of this T cell receptor (beta chain) was determined in a study of cytomegalovirus exposure and HLA in healthy donors. The study's findings and limits: The study recorded more than 150 TCR beta chains that were cytomegalovirus-associated.

Whereas donors were nominally healthy upon sampling, unrecorded immune exposures were probable. Concerning this clone: Its antigen is unidentified.

After removal of 3 bases from V and 5 bases from J, the junction contained 14 bases not matched to a gene. Per germline, CDR1 SGHDN and CDR2 FVKESK. The CDR3 contains 18 residues. 13 Jbeta primers and 60 Vbeta primers were used for the PCR. Libraries were prepared by immunoSEQ multiplex PCR; TCRdb keeps only in-frame clonotypes and omits some of them. The table has roughly 150,000 clones, about 76% seen once. The TCR sequence derives from a young woman in good health and CMV-seropositive. The chain is built from TRBV14 and TRBJ2-1, with TRBD1 matching over 9 bases. Source material: PBMCs. The CDR3 sequence: CASSQALQGARKNNEQFF. The CDR3 DNA is TGTGCCAGCAGCCAGGCCTTACAGGGGGCGAGAAAAAACAATGAGCAGTTCTTC.